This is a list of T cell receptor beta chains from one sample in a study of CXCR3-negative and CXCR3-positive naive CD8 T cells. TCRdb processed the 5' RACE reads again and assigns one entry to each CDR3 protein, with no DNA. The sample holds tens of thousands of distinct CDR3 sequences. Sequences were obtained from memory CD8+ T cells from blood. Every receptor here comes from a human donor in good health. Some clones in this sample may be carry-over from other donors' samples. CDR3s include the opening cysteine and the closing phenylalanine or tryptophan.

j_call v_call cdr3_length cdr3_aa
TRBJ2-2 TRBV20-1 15 CSASERGLNTGELFF
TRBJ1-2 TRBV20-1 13 CSARDLRVYGYTF
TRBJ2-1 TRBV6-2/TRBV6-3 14 CASSKTGTHNEQFF
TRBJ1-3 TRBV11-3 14 CASSSRWDGNTIYF
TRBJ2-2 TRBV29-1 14 CSVDPGLGDGELFF
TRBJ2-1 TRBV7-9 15 CASSLGSRVGGEQFF
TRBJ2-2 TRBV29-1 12 CSVVRSTGELFF
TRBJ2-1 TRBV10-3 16 CAISGTSGRSYNEQFF
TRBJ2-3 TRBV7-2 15 CASSPWTGSTDTQYF
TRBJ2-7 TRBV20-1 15 CSATPDRENSYEQYF
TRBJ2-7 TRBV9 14 CASNAGTPLDEQYF
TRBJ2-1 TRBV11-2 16 CASSSRGRERFNEQFF
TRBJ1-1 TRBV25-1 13 CASGLGGLTEAFF
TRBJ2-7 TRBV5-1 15 CASSSEWQGTYEQYF
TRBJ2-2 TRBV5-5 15 CASSFGTANTGELFF
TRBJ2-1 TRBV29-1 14 CSVVKEGAGNEQFF
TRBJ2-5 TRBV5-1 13 CASSFEGDETQYF
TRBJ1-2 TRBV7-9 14 CASSLAGRNYGYTF
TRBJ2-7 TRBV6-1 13 CAGRWTGGDEQYF
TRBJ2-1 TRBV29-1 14 CSVQEDWSYNEQFF
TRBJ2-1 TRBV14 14 CASSPTSSHNEQFF
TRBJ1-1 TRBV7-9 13 CASSLAENTEAFF
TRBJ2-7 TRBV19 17 CASSPRGTPMGYYEQYF
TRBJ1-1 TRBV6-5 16 CASSYSLDRPNTEAFF